This T cell receptor beta chain appears in the sequencing data of a study of graft-versus-host responses after intestinal transplantation. Some clones are missing from TCRdb's copy, which holds only in-frame ones; the method was immunoSEQ multiplex PCR. The sample carries some 110,000 clones, around nine tenths recorded once. As regards this clone: The antigen is undetermined.

Broader study findings: Recipient-marrow GvH clones were detected, some having first appeared in ileum or blood.

The CDR3 covers 13 residues. V was trimmed by 3 bases and J by 14 bases, leaving 16 bases between them. The germline V gene has CDR1 SNHLY and CDR2 FYNNEI. The V call is TRBV2, the J call TRBJ1-4, with unresolved D. The material was unstimulated CD4+ T cells sorted from spleen or lymph node cells, obtained before transplant. This receptor was identified in a human donor who was the organ donor for an intestinal transplant. CDR3 bases: TGTGCCAGCAGTGAGCTGTACACCGGGAATCTGTTTTTT. It codes for CASSELYTGNLFF.